A selection of T cell receptor beta chains follows, all from one sample in a study of blood T cell repertoires in COVID-19. Sequencing was performed with immunoSEQ multiplex PCR; in TCRdb, only in-frame clones are kept and a portion is missing. The sample lists some 55,000 clones; around 87% were seen once. The sequencing sample was made of peripheral blood. Receptor source: a man in his 60s with acute or convalescent COVID-19. Each CDR3 is given with its conserved first and last residue. A D gene is named only where the DNA matches it firmly. The listing skips clone size in some rows; elsewhere it reads once, few, many or a size class.

cdr3_length j_call clone_size d_call v_call cdr3_aa cdr3_nt
14 TRBJ1-1 NA NA TRBV2 CASSYHPMNTEAFF TGTGCCAGCAGTTACCACCCTATGAACACTGAAGCTTTCTTT
15 TRBJ2-7 once TRBD1 TRBV9 CASSTRDSSSYEQYF TGTGCCAGCAGCACGAGGGACAGCAGCTCCTACGAGCAGTACTTC
12 TRBJ1-1 NA NA TRBV30 CAWTTKNTEAFF TGTGCCTGGACAACAAAGAACACTGAAGCTTTCTTT
16 TRBJ1-1 NA TRBD1 TRBV9 CASSAGTGDMNTEAFF TGTGCCAGCAGCGCTGGGACAGGGGATATGAACACTGAAGCTTTCTTT
16 TRBJ1-4 once NA TRBV5-1 CASSLARGGVDEKLFF TGCGCCAGCAGCTTGGCCAGAGGGGGGGTTGATGAAAAACTGTTTTTT
12 TRBJ1-1 NA NA TRBV7-8 CASTQGDTEAFF TGTGCCAGCACCCAGGGTGACACTGAAGCTTTCTTT
16 TRBJ2-1 NA TRBD1 TRBV30 CAWSVRTGGVGGEQFF TGTGCCTGGAGTGTACGGACAGGGGGCGTAGGTGGTGAGCAGTTCTTC
16 TRBJ2-3 NA TRBD1 TRBV5-6 CASSLGTGGEADTQYF TGTGCCAGCAGCCTGGGGACAGGGGGAGAGGCAGATACGCAGTATTTT
16 TRBJ1-3 NA NA TRBV10-2 CASSGPRVPAGNTIYF TGCGCCAGCAGTGGCCCCCGGGTACCTGCTGGAAACACCATATATTTT
13 TRBJ2-3 NA NA TRBV3-1/TRBV3-2 CASSQNEGDTQYF TGTGCCAGCAGCCAGAACGAGGGAGATACGCAGTATTTT
13 TRBJ2-5 NA TRBD1 TRBV2 CASSVKGAETQYF TGTGCCAGCAGTGTAAAGGGGGCAGAGACCCAGTACTTC
14 TRBJ2-7 few TRBD1 TRBV10-2 CASTGDRRGNEQYF TGCGCCAGCACCGGGGACAGGCGAGGGAACGAGCAGTACTTC
15 TRBJ2-5 NA TRBD2 TRBV2 CASSPGLAGSETQYF TGTGCCAGCAGCCCGGGACTAGCGGGCTCAGAGACCCAGTACTTC
14 TRBJ1-5 NA NA TRBV28 CASSPDTHGEPQHF TGTGCCAGCAGCCCGGACACCCATGGGGAGCCCCAGCATTTT
17 TRBJ2-5 NA TRBD2 TRBV9 CASSVKSGGDWGETQYF TGTGCCAGCAGCGTAAAGAGCGGGGGGGATTGGGGAGAGACCCAGTACTTC
16 TRBJ2-3 NA TRBD2 TRBV4-2 CASSQVGGGGTDTQYF TGTGCCAGCAGCCAAGTTGGCGGGGGGGGGACAGATACGCAGTATTTT
16 TRBJ2-1 NA TRBD2 TRBV4-2 CASSQDKAGGYNEQFF TGTGCCAGCAGCCAAGATAAGGCGGGGGGGTACAATGAGCAGTTCTTC
14 TRBJ2-3 NA TRBD1 TRBV19 CASRLTGATDTQYF TGTGCCAGTAGGCTGACAGGGGCCACAGATACGCAGTATTTT
13 TRBJ2-1 NA NA TRBV6-5 CASSIGLRNEQFF TGTGCCAGCAGTATCGGGTTACGGAATGAGCAGTTCTTC
16 TRBJ1-1 NA TRBD1 TRBV7-9 CASSPLGQGGSTEAFF TGTGCCAGCAGCCCATTGGGACAGGGAGGGAGCACTGAAGCTTTCTTT
16 TRBJ2-7 NA NA TRBV4-1 CASSQDPGSGAYEQYF TGCGCCAGCAGCCAAGATCCGGGCTCCGGGGCCTACGAGCAGTACTTC
16 TRBJ2-7 once TRBD1 TRBV24-1 CATSDPQDRNSPEQYF TGTGCCACCAGTGATCCGCAGGACAGGAATTCTCCCGAGCAGTACTTC
16 TRBJ2-5 NA NA TRBV24-1 CATSDQLGGAEETQYF TGTGCCACCAGTGACCAATTAGGGGGGGCGGAGGAGACCCAGTACTTC
14 TRBJ2-7 NA NA TRBV4-3 CASSKATTRREQYF TGCGCCAGCAGCAAAGCTACCACCCGGCGGGAGCAGTACTTC
12 TRBJ2-5 NA NA TRBV6-6 CASSQRGETQYF TGTGCCAGCAGCCAACGGGGGGAGACCCAGTACTTC
19 TRBJ2-3 NA TRBD2 TRBV4-2 CASSQDGLAGGYSTDTQYF TGTGCCAGCAGCCAAGACGGGCTAGCGGGGGGCTATAGCACAGATACGCAGTATTTT
14 TRBJ2-1 NA NA TRBV11-2 CASSLVRAGNEQFF TGTGCCAGCAGCTTAGTCCGGGCGGGGAATGAGCAGTTCTTC
12 TRBJ1-4 NA NA TRBV29-1 CSVVDPGEKLFF TGCAGCGTTGTGGATCCAGGGGAAAAACTGTTTTTT
20 TRBJ2-3 NA TRBD2 TRBV9 CASSVAGGLPAGGLTDTQYF TGTGCCAGCAGCGTAGCGGGTGGCCTCCCGGCGGGGGGGCTAACAGATACGCAGTATTTT
15 TRBJ2-5 NA NA TRBV5-1 CASSLGRGYQETQYF TGCGCCAGCAGCTTGGGCCGGGGTTACCAAGAGACCCAGTACTTC
11 TRBJ1-1 NA TRBD1 TRBV10-3 CATRQGSEAFF TGTGCCACAAGACAGGGGTCTGAAGCTTTCTTT
13 TRBJ2-1 once TRBD2 TRBV2 CASNSGGPNEQFF TGTGCCAGCAATAGCGGGGGCCCCAATGAGCAGTTCTTC
16 TRBJ1-5 NA NA TRBV2 CASSARTTQSNQPQHF TGTGCCAGCAGTGCTAGGACAACCCAGAGCAATCAGCCCCAGCATTTT